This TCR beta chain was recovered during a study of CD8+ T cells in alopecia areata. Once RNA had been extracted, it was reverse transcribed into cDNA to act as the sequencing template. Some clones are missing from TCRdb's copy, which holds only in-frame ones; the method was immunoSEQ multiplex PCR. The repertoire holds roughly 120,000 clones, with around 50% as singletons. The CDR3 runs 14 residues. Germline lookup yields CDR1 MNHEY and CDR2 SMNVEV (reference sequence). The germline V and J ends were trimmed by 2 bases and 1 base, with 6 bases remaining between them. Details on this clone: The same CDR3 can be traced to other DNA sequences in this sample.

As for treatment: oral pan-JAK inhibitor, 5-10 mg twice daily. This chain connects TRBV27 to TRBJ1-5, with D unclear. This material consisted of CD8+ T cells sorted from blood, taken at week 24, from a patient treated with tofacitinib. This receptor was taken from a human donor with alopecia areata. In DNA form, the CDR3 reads TGTGCCAGCAGTTTAGACGGAAGCAATCAGCCCCAGCATTTT. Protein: CASSLDGSNQPQHF.